Presented here are 2 T cell receptor beta chains from one specimen sequenced in a study of beta chain features in type 1 diabetes. General study points: TCRB CDR3s from Type 1 diabetes patients were moderately but significantly shorter in all four CD4+ subsets.

These receptors have no known antigen. Every isolated RNA sample was fully reverse transcribed, so sequencing captured expressed TCRB transcripts. TCRdb's table, derived via immunoSEQ multiplex PCR, lists solely in-frame clones and lacks some. This table holds more than 95,000 clones, 25% to 35% found once. The sample was central memory CD4+ T cells from blood. These receptors were taken from a young woman with type 1 diabetes.

This chain joins TRBV2 and TRBJ2-7; perhaps TRBD2 as D (6 bases). CDR1 and CDR2 from the germline V gene are SNHLY and FYNNEI. CDR3 length: 17 residues. Trimming took 4 bases from V and 0 from J, leaving 19 bases between them. CDR3 residues: CASSGSGLGRDSYEQYV. CDR3 sequence (DNA): TGTGCCAGCAGTGGTAGCGGTCTGGGCCGGGACTCCTACGAGCAGTACGTC.

This clone was recorded a few times. The chain carries TRBV7-9 and TRBJ2-6, with TRBD1 identical over 11 bases. The CDR3 sequence is 17 residues long. The germline V gene has CDR1 SEHNR and CDR2 FQNEAQ (reference sequence). V lost 3 bases and J lost 0; bases outside the gene matches: 1. The CDR3: CASSLGQGVSGANVLTF. As DNA, the CDR3 is TGTGCCAGCAGCTTGGGACAGGGGGTCTCTGGGGCCAACGTCCTGACTTTC.